Given below is one T cell receptor beta chain in context. The sample is drawn from a study of blood T cells in healthy people across ages. Germline lookup yields CDR1 SGHKS and CDR2 YYEKEE (reference sequence). CDR3 length: 14 residues. V gave up 1 base and J gave up 5 bases, with 12 bases separating them. A second about 7 to 12 cycle PCR used barcoded and J-beta primers. Researchers report that a template-switch adaptor with 12 random nucleotides tagged each cDNA molecule. A minimum of 2.5 million CDR3-containing paired-end reads was obtained for each sample. In TCRdb, the 5' RACE reads were re-called with MiXCR into one record per CDR3 protein. The sample lists 1,300,000 or so distinct CDR3 sequences, roughly 59% occurring once.

The sequencing input was blood. The clonotype was recovered from a man younger than 30 in good health. The chain has TRBV5-5 and TRBJ2-5, with D hard to call. CDR3 loop: CASSLTARTETQYF. The CDR3 nucleotides read TGTGCCAGCAGCTTGACTGCCAGGACGGAGACCCAGTACTTC.